This entry describes one TCR beta chain. This CDR3 comprises 14 residues. CDR1 and CDR2 from the germline V gene are SGDLS and YYNGEE. Trimming removed 1 base from V and 5 bases from J, with 12 bases in between. PCR amplification relied on 60 Vbeta primers (plus 13 Jbeta primers). Assay: immunoSEQ multiplex PCR; the TCRdb copy retains only in-frame clones and omits some. The sample has more than 90,000 clones; under 80% are singletons. The sample is drawn from a study of cytomegalovirus exposure and HLA in healthy donors. The specimen was PBMCs. The chain uses TRBV9 and TRBJ1-2, with D perhaps matching TRBD1 (6 bases). The clonotype comes from a man in his forties in good health and CMV-seronegative. CDR3 loop: CASSVMDSFYGYTF. The DNA for the CDR3 is TGTGCCAGCAGCGTAATGGACAGTTTTTATGGCTACACCTTC.